A single sample is the source of the 14 T cell receptor beta chains below, sequenced in a study of tissue T cells after allogeneic stem cell transplantation. Adult allogeneic hematopoietic cell transplant recipients with steroid-refractory graft-versus-host disease were prospectively enrolled for research autopsy. Repertoires were generated with immunoSEQ multiplex PCR, while TCRdb's copy carries only in-frame clones and drops some. The sample lists roughly 2,000 clones; roughly 68% were seen once. The sample consisted of transverse colon tissue, taken at autopsy. These receptors all come from a male patient aged 60 or over with steroid-refractory graft-versus-host disease after an allogeneic stem cell transplant. Some T cells may have come from the graft donor.

This clone was recorded a few times. The chain carries TRBV11-2 and TRBJ2-5; the D is unclear. Germline values: CDR1 SGHAT, CDR2 FQNNGV. V dropped 0 bases and J dropped 7 bases, with 12 bases sitting between them. CDR3 length equals 14 residues. CDR3 sequence reads: CASSLDAVGGTQYF. In DNA form, the CDR3 reads TGTGCCAGCAGCTTAGACGCCGTCGGCGGGACCCAGTACTTC.

CDR3 protein: CASNNRGGEETQYF. DNA for the CDR3: TGTGCCAGCAACAACCGGGGGGGGGAGGAGACCCAGTACTTC. The chain has TRBV6-6 and TRBJ2-5, with TRBD2 matching over 8 bases. Trimming took 7 bases from V and 5 from J; bases not matched to a gene: 9. This CDR3 has 14 residues. Germline-derived CDR1 and CDR2 are MNHNY and SVGAGI (reference sequence).

The rearrangement joins TRBV15 to TRBJ1-1, with D perhaps matching TRBD1 (5 bases). The CDR3 spans 17 residues. CDR1 is LNHNV, CDR2 YYDKDF, per germline (reference sequence). The V end lost 1 base, the J end lost 3 bases, and 18 bases lay between the germline ends. CDR3 sequence (DNA): TGTGCCACCAGCAGAGGCCCTCCCGACAGCTTCGACACTGAAGCTTTCTTT. This gives the protein CATSRGPPDSFDTEAFF.

The chain links TRBV12-5 to TRBJ1-1; 10 nucleotides match TRBD1. The CDR3 totals 14 residues. Germline V gives CDR1 LGHNT, CDR2 FRNRAP. Trimming took 8 bases from V and 5 from J; bases not matched to a gene: 8. This CDR3 is CASRGPGQGTEAFF. CDR3 DNA: TGTGCTAGTCGAGGTCCGGGACAGGGGACTGAAGCTTTCTTT.

V usage is TRBV10-3 and J usage is TRBJ1-6, with D possibly being TRBD1 (5 bases). V lost 10 bases, J lost 8 bases, and 12 bases lay in between. From germline, CDR1 is ENHRY and CDR2 SYGVKD. The CDR3 runs 12 residues. Here the CDR3 reads CATRDSDSPLHF. The CDR3 DNA reads as TGTGCCACCCGGGACTCTGATTCACCCCTCCACTTT.

The V call is TRBV4-1, the J call TRBJ2-5, with D unresolved. CDR1 is MGHRA, CDR2 YSYEKL, per germline. V lost 0 bases and J lost 5, with 10 bases in between. The CDR3 is made up of 14 amino acids. CDR3 nucleotide sequence: TGCGCCAGCAGCCAAGACCCGGGTTACGAGACCCAGTACTTC. Translated, it gives CASSQDPGYETQYF.

The chain links TRBV7-2 to TRBJ1-2; TRBD1 matches 8 bases. The trim removed 4 bases at V and 6 bases at J, leaving 4 bases unmatched. The CDR3 extends over 13 amino acids. CDR1 and CDR2 (germline): SGHTA, FQGNSA. CDR3 amino acids: CASSSRQGHGYTF. As DNA, the CDR3 is TGTGCCAGCAGCTCACGACAGGGGCATGGCTACACCTTC.

The chain joins TRBV28 to TRBJ2-5; TRBD2 agrees at 12 bases. Germline values: CDR1 MDHEN, CDR2 SYDVKM. The CDR3 loop spans 15 amino acids. V lost 4 bases to trimming and J lost 1 base; unmatched junction nucleotides: 1. This CDR3 reads CASSSLAGGQETQYF. CDR3 nucleotide sequence: TGTGCCAGCAGTTCACTAGCGGGGGGCCAAGAGACCCAGTACTTC. Drawing the rest from reference TRBV28 and TRBJ2-5, the complete variable domain is DVKVTQSSRYLVKRTGEKVFLECVQDMDHENMFWYRQDPGLGLRLIYFSYDVKMKEKGDIPEGYSVSREKKERFSLILESASTNQTSMYLCASSSLAGGQETQYFGPGTRLLVL.

The chain joins TRBV27 to TRBJ2-7; maybe TRBD2 (5 bases). The CDR3 spans 13 residues. Trimming shortened V by 10 bases and J by 1 base, and 14 bases separated the two germline ends. CDR1 is MNHEY and CDR2 is SMNVEV in the germline V gene (reference sequence). CDR3 sequence reads: CATEDRLSYEQYF. In DNA form, the CDR3 reads TGTGCCACGGAGGACCGGCTGTCCTACGAGCAGTACTTC.

The chain joins TRBV6-2 or TRBV6-3 to TRBJ1-5; no clear D. Germline V gene data show CDR1 as MNHEY and CDR2 as SVGEGT. This CDR3 region has 15 residues. The V end was cut by 0 bases, the J end by 6 bases, with 12 bases between. CDR3 bases: TGTGCCAGCAGTTACTCGACTCGCGGGATTCAGCCCCAGCATTTT. This gives the protein CASSYSTRGIQPQHF.

The chain is built from TRBV6-5 and TRBJ2-5; 7 bases are shared with TRBD1. CDR3 length equals 14 residues. Germline CDR1 and CDR2: MNHEY and SVGAGI. V shed 6 bases and J 5 bases; nucleotides not matched to a gene: 9. The DNA of the CDR3 is TGTGCCAGCAGGGCTATAGGGGGCCGGGAGACCCAGTACTTC. It translates to CASRAIGGRETQYF.

There are a few counts of this clone. The chain joins TRBV7-2 to TRBJ2-5; 8 bases agree with TRBD2. CDR1 and CDR2 from the germline V gene are SGHTA and FQGNSA. V was pared by 1 base and J by 5 bases, with 6 bases of the junction left unmatched. CDR3 length: 15 amino acids. CDR3 sequence (DNA): TGTGCCAGCAGCTTAGGGCGGGGGGATCGGGAGACCCAGTACTTC. As protein: CASSLGRGDRETQYF. The full variable domain, its missing parts supplied by reference TRBV7-2 and TRBJ2-5, is GAGVSQSPSNKVTEKGKDVELRCDPISGHTALYWYRQSLGQGLEFLIYFQGNSAPDKSGLPSDRFSAERTGGSVSTLTIQRTQQEDSAVYLCASSLGRGDRETQYFGPGTRLLVL.

This clone showed up just once. The chain joins TRBV15 to TRBJ2-1; 7 positions agree with TRBD1. Germline V lookup: CDR1 LNHNV, CDR2 YYDKDF (reference sequence). The CDR3 runs to 12 residues. J lost 7 bases, V lost 5 bases, and 2 bases had no gene match. CDR3 loop: CATSPQGNEQFF. The CDR3 DNA reads TGTGCCACCAGCCCACAGGGGAATGAGCAGTTCTTC.

The chain recombines TRBV19 with TRBJ2-4; 9 nucleotides agree with TRBD1. Germline CDR1 is LNHDA and CDR2 is SQIVND (reference sequence). This CDR3 comprises 19 residues. The ends lost 3 bases at V and 0 bases at J; junction bases unmatched: 12. The CDR3 bases are TGTGCCAGTAGTATCTCGCACCGGGACAGGGCCCTAGCCAAAAACATTCAGTACTTC. Encoded protein: CASSISHRDRALAKNIQYF.